This record covers a single TCR beta chain. This clone was picked up one time. Its specific antigen is unknown. No much larger clone exists at a distance of one base, and base qualities are not known. In total, 600 or so healthy bone marrow donors made up the cohort. At the time of sampling, all cohort members were nominally healthy, though unrecorded immune exposures were likely present. The donor tested CMV seropositive and was one of the 289 seropositive cohort members. Every donor gave a peripheral blood sample, and the peripheral blood mononuclear cells from that sample were used for TCR beta sequencing. Genomic DNA extraction from the blood cell samples was performed with the Qiagen DNeasy Blood Extraction Kit. Receptor amplification or capture employed the immunoSEQ multiplex PCR assay. For the multiplex PCR, a mixture combining 60 forward primers for TCR Vbeta segments and 13 reverse primers for TCR Jbeta segments was used. A multiplex PCR assay on genomic DNA amplified the CDR3 region of rearranged TCR beta genes. The amplified TCR beta libraries were sequenced on the Illumina HiSeq System as 87-base-pair reads. Turning to the authors' computational methods: Across the 670 or so repertoires, a later analysis counted 60 million to 90 million unique TCR beta chains, about 10 million of which were shared by at least two donors. To remove PCR and sequencing errors, raw reads were error-corrected and collapsed into unique sequences using a nearest-neighbor algorithm that merged closely related sequences. V, D and J gene segments were assigned by aligning CDR3 sequences to IMGT reference sequences. For a sequence to be retained, at least a six-nucleotide match to both a V gene segment and a J gene segment was required. Rearrangements were called productive when the CDR3 lacked stop codons and stayed in frame with V and J; all others were non-productive. Following IMGT convention, CDR3 was defined as the stretch from the second conserved V-encoded cysteine to the conserved J-encoded phenylalanine. The earlier analysis of 587 of the donors excluded sequences that lacked an unambiguous match to a single V gene segment. An earlier analysis of several hundred of the donors classified V segments as functional when productive rearrangements were above 56.7% and as segregating when the standard deviation between donors was above 5%. To diagnose cytomegalovirus status from the catalog of TCR beta chain sequences, a statistical classification framework was built. In a later analysis, TCR nucleotide sequences were compared against IMGT/GENE-DB human TR gene sequences so that V and J genes could be assigned. In a later analysis, CDR3 sequences and most-parsimonious VDJ recombination scenarios were assigned using the TCRdist pipeline. In a later analysis, each TCR beta chain was defined by its CDR3 amino acid sequence together with its V-gene family, and reads lacking a unique V-gene family were excluded. A later analysis removed 592 highly shared, low-generation-probability nucleotide sequences to deal with suspected cross-contamination and a sequencing artifact. In a later analysis, a clonal expansion index for each public chain was calculated from normalized within-repertoire ranks of inferred template counts. A later analysis computed generation probabilities with a VDJ recombination model fitted to out-of-frame rearrangements, and checked the results against IGoR. In a later analysis, hypergeometric tests were used to score TCR-TCR, TCR-HLA and TCR-CMV co-occurrence, with a repertoire-size bias correction applied to TCR pairs. False discovery rates were estimated in a later analysis by permuting HLA or CMV assignments 20 times. A later analysis grouped co-occurring TCRs with DBSCAN, adding TCRdist sequence similarity when clustering within HLA-allele-positive subsets. Repertoires with fewer than 30,000 or more than 120,000 public chains were left out of co-occurrence clustering, as were about five repertoires with anomalous nucleotide sharing. Held by TCRdb, this immuneACCESS table contains in-frame sequences only and omits some clones. Under half of the omission traces to an unresolved V gene where checked; the cause of the rest is unknown. V, J and clone size derive from that table, while D and trimming were established from the DNA sequence. A total of some 120,000 clones appear in this sample, about 85% of them only once. The top ten hold 3.5% to 4.5% of the sample.

This record comes from a study of cytomegalovirus exposure and HLA in healthy donors (dated by TCRdb to the late 2010s). Regarding the research as a whole: In an earlier analysis of roughly 500 of the donors, 250 to 300 Gb of sequence data and 95 million to 130 million unique TCR beta sequences from roughly 180 million T cells were reported. An early release covering 550 to 700 HLA-typed donors comprised around 300 gigabases of sequencing data and tens of millions of unique TCR sequences. The genetic ancestry cluster associated with self-reported Caucasian donors included around four fifths of the approximately 410 genotyped donors. The study aimed to test whether signatures of past pathogen exposure could be identified by cataloging public T cell receptors. Using immunosequencing, the study profiled T cell repertoires from fewer than 850 subjects and related those repertoires to cytomegalovirus serostatus. Along with the roughly 670-subject first cohort, a separate validation cohort of over 90 different subjects was used. High-throughput TCR immunosequencing, statistical association of individual TCRs with disease status, and machine learning were combined to predict cytomegalovirus infection status. To study patterns of TCR occurrence, a later analysis re-analyzed previously published TCR beta repertoires from 500 to 850 donors and added high-resolution HLA genotyping. In the later analysis, no new phenotypic data were used to find candidate immune exposures; instead, reliance was placed on TCR beta sequences and their occurrence across donors. To decide whether each TCR beta V gene segment behaved as functional or pseudogenic, an earlier analysis of 587 of the donors relied on high-throughput TCR beta sequencing. Donor age, sex, ethnicity and CMV serostatus were compiled together with the repertoire data. In a later genetic analysis, genome-wide SNP genotypes for about three fifths of the 666 donors were used, and that subset was treated as a discovery cohort. Every repertoire in the discovery cohort had been generated on one and the same sequencing platform. HLA typing covered class I and class II loci at four-digit resolution. The number of donors typed differed by locus, with 629-630 for A, B, C, DRB1 and DQB1, around 500 for DQA1, over 600 for DPA1, and roughly 450 for DPB1. A handful of DR-DQ haplotypes were handled as single units for association and clustering because linkage in the cohort was strong. Among around 400 genotyped donors of the cohort, an average of around 220,000 unique TCR beta nucleotide sequences was sequenced per donor, of which about 18% were non-productive.

Study-wide findings and limitations: In a later genetic analysis, a missense DCLRE1C variant was associated with V-gene and J-gene trimming of TCR beta chains, and the association was replicated in an independent cohort. Cytomegalovirus status was reported to be diagnosed by the classifier with high specificity and sensitivity in both the original and validation cohorts. In a later genetic analysis, fewer N-insertions in productive TCRs were reported among donors in an Asian-associated ancestry cluster than the roughly 640-donor mean. This cohort had only TCR beta chains sequenced, and the lack of alpha or paired-chain data limited which features could be detected. According to a later analysis, most CMV-associated TCR beta chains appeared to be HLA-restricted, and the HLA associations seemed to be driven largely by CMV exposure. In a later analysis, the rate of TCR association differed among HLA loci, with DRB1 alleles having the most associated TCRs and HLA-C alleles having the fewest. Because HLA typing was unavailable for some donors at each locus, only the typed subset was used in association tests. A later analysis associated approximately 17,000 TCR beta sequences with specific HLA alleles at a false discovery rate of 0.05. CMV serostatus was the only immune exposure information available for the cohort. According to a later analysis, parvovirus B19, influenza, CMV and Epstein-Barr virus appeared linked to several top co-occurrence clusters. According to the authors, the approach could potentially be generalized to other disease states and immunological phenotypes. A further reported finding was that TCR beta sequences accurately predicted the HLA-A and HLA-B alleles for most subjects in the first cohort. Most TCR sequences were seen in very few donors, while some public TCRs were found in many individuals. When HLA alleles, especially DR and DQ, strongly co-occurred, attributing TCR associations to individual alleles was difficult. In an earlier analysis of 450 to 750 of the donors, most TCR beta V segments appeared in productive rearrangements about 87% or about 30% of the time, broadly matching IMGT annotations. In a later analysis, HLA-associated TCR beta chains were found to be more clonally expanded and to have lower generation probabilities than equally common non-associated chains. The presence/absence analyses assumed that sequencing depth was roughly uniform across donors, and that assumption may not be true. A cluster of highly shared sequence variants was judged likely to represent a technical artifact of the sequencing pipeline. Correlated functional status among segregating V segments might reflect linkage disequilibrium, but an unknown experimental factor could not be ruled out. Some IMGT-functional V segments, including TRBV6-2 and TRBV6-3, could not be distinguished by the 87-base-pair reads and were therefore excluded. Because counts were too low, more than 15 rarely observed V segments, including chromosome 9 orphons, were left out of the earlier analysis of about 500 of the donors. In vitro tests confirmed that three of the cytomegalovirus-associated TCR beta chains recognize cytomegalovirus antigens. The study gave a list of over 150 TCR beta chains associated with cytomegalovirus.

From its cysteine to its phenylalanine, the CDR3 spans 15 amino acids. Only the CDR3 part of the read is kept: 45 bases, read in frame from the first base. As encoded in the germline V gene (reference sequence), CDR1 is LNHDA while CDR2 is SQIVND. V loses 2 bases of germline sequence and J loses 2 bases, and the interval between the two ends is 10 bases. The sequence was collected from a man aged 18 to 29 in good health and CMV-seropositive. The sequenced sample was PBMCs. The chain uses TRBV19 and TRBJ1-5, and possibly TRBD1, on 6 matching bases. The sequence in DNA is TGTGCCAGTAGTATAACAGGGCAGGGCAATCAGCCCCAGCATTTT. Its translation reads: CASSITGQGNQPQHF.